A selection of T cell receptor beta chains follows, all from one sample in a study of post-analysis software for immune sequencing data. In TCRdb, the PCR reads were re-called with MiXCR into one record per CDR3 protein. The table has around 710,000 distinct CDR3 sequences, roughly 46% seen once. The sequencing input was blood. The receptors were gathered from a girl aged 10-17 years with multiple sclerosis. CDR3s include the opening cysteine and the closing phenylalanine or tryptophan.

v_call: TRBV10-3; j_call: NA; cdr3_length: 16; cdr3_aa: CAINGSGQGSTYEQYF
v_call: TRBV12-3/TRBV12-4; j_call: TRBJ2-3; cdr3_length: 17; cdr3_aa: CASSVRPEVGLRDTQYF
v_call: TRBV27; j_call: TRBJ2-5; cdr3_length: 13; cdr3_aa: CASSRDREGTQYF
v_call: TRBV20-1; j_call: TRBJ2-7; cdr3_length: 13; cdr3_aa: CSARDRGGSEQYF
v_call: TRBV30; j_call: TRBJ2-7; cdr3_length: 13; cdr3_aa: CAWKAEPSYEQYF
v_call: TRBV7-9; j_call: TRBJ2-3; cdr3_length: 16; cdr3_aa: CASSFTATEHTDTQYF
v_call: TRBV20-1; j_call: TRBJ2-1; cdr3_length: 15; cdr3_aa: CSADRLAQHYNEQFF
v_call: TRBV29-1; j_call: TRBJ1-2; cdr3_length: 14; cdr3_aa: CSVGGSETNYGYTF
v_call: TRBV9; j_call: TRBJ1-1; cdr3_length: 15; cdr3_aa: CASSVGDSENTEAFF
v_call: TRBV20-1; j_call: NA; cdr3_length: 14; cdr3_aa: CSAGDRPLGYEQYF
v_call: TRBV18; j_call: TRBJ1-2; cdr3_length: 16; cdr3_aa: CASSPLSQGGDYGYTF
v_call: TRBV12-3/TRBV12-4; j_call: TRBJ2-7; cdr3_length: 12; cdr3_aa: CASSLKLSEQYF
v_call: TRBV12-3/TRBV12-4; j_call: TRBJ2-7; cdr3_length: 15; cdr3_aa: CASSFAQVTAYEQYF
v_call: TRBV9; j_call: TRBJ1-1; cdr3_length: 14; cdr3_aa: CASSAQGLVSEAFF
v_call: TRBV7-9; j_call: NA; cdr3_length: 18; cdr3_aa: CASSLMGLLSSGENEQYF
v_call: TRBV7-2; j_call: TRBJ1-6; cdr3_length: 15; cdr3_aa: CASSLGQGVNSPLHF